A selection of T cell receptor beta chains follows, all from one sample in a study of T cells after yellow fever vaccination. TCRdb reprocessed the 5' RACE reads with MiXCR, giving one entry per CDR3 protein. The data show a few hundred thousand distinct CDR3 sequences, with 6.8% seen just once and 15% to 20% held by the top ten. This specimen was PBMCs, taken approximately 47 days after the first yellow fever vaccination. These receptors came from a man younger than 30 who received the YFV17D yellow fever vaccine. Each CDR3 is given with its conserved first and last residue. D genes are given only for firm matches. Clone size, where shown, is once, few, many, or a class for clones that have expanded.

J gene: TRBJ2-5
D gene: NA
clone size: NA
V gene: TRBV28
CDR3 protein: CASSLGSASRETQYF
CDR3 DNA: TGTGCCAGCAGTTTAGGCTCTGCCTCCAGGGAGACCCAGTACTTC

J gene: TRBJ2-1
D gene: TRBD2
clone size: many
V gene: TRBV5-5
CDR3 protein: CASSPGLAGGRQFF
CDR3 DNA: TGTGCCAGCAGCCCGGGACTAGCGGGGGGGCGGCAGTTCTTC

J gene: TRBJ2-2
D gene: TRBD1
clone size: many
V gene: TRBV10-3
CDR3 protein: CAIFGGTGIAGELFF
CDR3 DNA: TGTGCCATCTTCGGAGGGACAGGGATCGCCGGGGAGCTGTTTTTT

J gene: TRBJ2-3
D gene: NA
clone size: many
V gene: TRBV7-3
CDR3 protein: CASRGTGWTDTQYF
CDR3 DNA: TGTGCCAGCAGGGGTACAGGGTGGACAGATACGCAGTATTTT

J gene: TRBJ1-1
D gene: NA
clone size: many
V gene: TRBV7-9
CDR3 protein: CASSSDGGTSTEAFF
CDR3 DNA: TGTGCCAGCAGCTCGGACGGGGGCACTAGCACTGAAGCTTTCTTT

J gene: TRBJ2-5
D gene: NA
clone size: few
V gene: TRBV5-1
CDR3 protein: CASRDSTGETQYF
CDR3 DNA: TGCGCCAGCAGGGACAGCACAGGGGAGACCCAGTACTTC

J gene: TRBJ2-3
D gene: NA
clone size: NA
V gene: TRBV4-3
CDR3 protein: CASSQRSKGWDGDTQYF
CDR3 DNA: TGCGCCAGCAGCCAAAGATCGAAAGGTTGGGACGGGGATACGCAGTATTTT

J gene: TRBJ2-5
D gene: NA
clone size: few
V gene: TRBV10-3
CDR3 protein: CAVGGTEETQYF
CDR3 DNA: TGTGCGGTGGGCGGAACGGAAGAGACCCAGTACTTC

J gene: TRBJ2-4
D gene: NA
clone size: few
V gene: TRBV6-2/TRBV6-3
CDR3 protein: CASSPHPQKENIQYF
CDR3 DNA: TGTGCCAGCAGTCCTCATCCCCAAAAAGAAAACATTCAGTACTTC

J gene: TRBJ2-2
D gene: NA
clone size: NA
V gene: TRBV5-1
CDR3 protein: CASTTGSGWDGELFF
CDR3 DNA: TGCGCCAGCACTACAGGGTCCGGTTGGGACGGGGAGCTGTTTTTT

J gene: TRBJ1-5
D gene: TRBD1
clone size: few
V gene: TRBV28
CDR3 protein: CASSRTGAGNQPQHF
CDR3 DNA: TGTGCCAGCAGCCGGACAGGGGCTGGCAATCAGCCCCAGCATTTT

J gene: TRBJ1-5
D gene: NA
clone size: few
V gene: TRBV18
CDR3 protein: CASSPGVDQPQHF
CDR3 DNA: TGTGCCAGCTCACCCGGGGTGGATCAGCCCCAGCATTTT

J gene: TRBJ2-3
D gene: NA
clone size: few
V gene: TRBV4-1
CDR3 protein: CASSQDMTRPQTDTQYF
CDR3 DNA: TGCGCCAGCAGCCAAGATATGACTAGACCTCAAACAGATACGCAGTATTTT

J gene: TRBJ1-1
D gene: NA
clone size: many
V gene: TRBV7-2
CDR3 protein: CASSLFGGDTEAFF
CDR3 DNA: TGTGCCAGCAGCTTATTTGGGGGGGACACTGAAGCTTTCTTT

J gene: TRBJ2-1
D gene: NA
clone size: NA
V gene: TRBV5-4
CDR3 protein: CASRGPLSSYNEQFF
CDR3 DNA: TGTGCCAGCAGGGGACCGCTGAGCTCCTACAATGAGCAGTTCTTC

J gene: TRBJ2-3
D gene: TRBD2
clone size: few
V gene: TRBV18
CDR3 protein: CASSPMAGGQDTQYF
CDR3 DNA: TGTGCCAGCTCACCGATGGCGGGGGGTCAAGATACGCAGTATTTT

J gene: TRBJ1-3
D gene: NA
clone size: NA
V gene: TRBV6-1
CDR3 protein: CASRRTRSSGNTIYF
CDR3 DNA: TGTGCCAGCAGAAGGACGCGTAGCTCTGGAAACACCATATATTTT

J gene: TRBJ1-5
D gene: TRBD1
clone size: few
V gene: TRBV4-2
CDR3 protein: CASSQDKRQGGGNQPQHF
CDR3 DNA: TGTGCCAGCAGCCAAGACAAGCGACAGGGGGGAGGCAATCAGCCCCAGCATTTT

J gene: TRBJ2-6
D gene: TRBD1
clone size: few
V gene: TRBV5-1
CDR3 protein: CASSLGDRGLSGANVLTF
CDR3 DNA: TGCGCCAGCAGCTTGGGGGACAGGGGGCTGTCTGGGGCCAACGTCCTGACTTTC

J gene: TRBJ1-6
D gene: NA
clone size: NA
V gene: TRBV5-5
CDR3 protein: CASSFRANSPLHF
CDR3 DNA: TGTGCCAGCAGCTTCAGGGCTAATTCACCCCTCCACTTT

J gene: TRBJ1-3
D gene: TRBD1
clone size: NA
V gene: TRBV30
CDR3 protein: CAWGTGGGNTIYF
CDR3 DNA: TGTGCCTGGGGGACAGGCGGTGGAAACACCATATATTTT